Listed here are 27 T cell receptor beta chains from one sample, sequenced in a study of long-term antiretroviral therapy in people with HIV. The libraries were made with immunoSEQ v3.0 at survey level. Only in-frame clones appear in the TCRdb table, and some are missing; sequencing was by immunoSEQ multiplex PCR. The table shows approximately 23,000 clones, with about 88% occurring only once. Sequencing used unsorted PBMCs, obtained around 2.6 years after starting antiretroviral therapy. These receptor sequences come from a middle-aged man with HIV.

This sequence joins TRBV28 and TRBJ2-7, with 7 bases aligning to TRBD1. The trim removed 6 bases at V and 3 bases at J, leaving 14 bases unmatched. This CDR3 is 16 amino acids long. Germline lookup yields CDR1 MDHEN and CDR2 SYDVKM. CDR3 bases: TGTGCCAGCAGCCCCCCTGGACAGGAGATAATCTACGAGCAGTACTTC. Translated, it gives CASSPPGQEIIYEQYF.

The CDR3 coding sequence is TGTGCCAGCAGTTACGAGGGCCTAGGAGGCTACACCTTC. This codes for CASSYEGLGGYTF. This chain joins TRBV27 and TRBJ1-2; D is undetermined. The CDR3 is 13 residues long. Germline V gene sequence: CDR1 MNHEY, CDR2 SMNVEV (reference sequence). The ends were cut back, 4 bases at V and 8 bases at J, with 14 bases in the middle.

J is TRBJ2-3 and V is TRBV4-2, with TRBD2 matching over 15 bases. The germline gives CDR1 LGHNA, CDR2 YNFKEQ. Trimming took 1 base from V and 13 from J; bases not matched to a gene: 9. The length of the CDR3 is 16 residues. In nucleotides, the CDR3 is TGTGCCAGCAGCCAAGGGACTAGCGGGGGGGCGCGGGGGAAGTATTTT. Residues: CASSQGTSGGARGKYF.

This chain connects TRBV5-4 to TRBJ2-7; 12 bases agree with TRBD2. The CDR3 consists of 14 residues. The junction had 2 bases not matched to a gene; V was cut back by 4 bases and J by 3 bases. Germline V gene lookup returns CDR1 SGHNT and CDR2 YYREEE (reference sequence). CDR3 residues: CASSGLAGSYEQYF. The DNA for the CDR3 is TGTGCCAGCAGCGGACTAGCGGGGAGCTACGAGCAGTACTTC.

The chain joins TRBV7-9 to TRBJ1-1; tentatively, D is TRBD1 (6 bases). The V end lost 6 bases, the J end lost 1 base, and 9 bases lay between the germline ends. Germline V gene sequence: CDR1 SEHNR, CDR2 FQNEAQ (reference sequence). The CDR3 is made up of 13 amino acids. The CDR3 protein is CASRWGANTEAFF. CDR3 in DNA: TGTGCCAGCAGATGGGGGGCGAACACTGAAGCTTTCTTT.

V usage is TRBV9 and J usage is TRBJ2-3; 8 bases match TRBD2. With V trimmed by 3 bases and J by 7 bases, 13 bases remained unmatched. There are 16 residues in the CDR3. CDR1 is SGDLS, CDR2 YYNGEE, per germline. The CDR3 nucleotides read TGTGCCAGCAGCGCGGTGATCGGGGGGGGCCCAAATACGCAGTATTTT. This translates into CASSAVIGGGPNTQYF.

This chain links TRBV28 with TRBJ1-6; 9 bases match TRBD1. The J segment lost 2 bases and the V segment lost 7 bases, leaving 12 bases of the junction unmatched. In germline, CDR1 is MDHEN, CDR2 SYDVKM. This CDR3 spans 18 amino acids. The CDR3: CASIQGGDRAAYNSPLHF. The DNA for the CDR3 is TGTGCCAGCATCCAGGGCGGGGACAGGGCAGCCTATAATTCACCCCTCCACTTT.

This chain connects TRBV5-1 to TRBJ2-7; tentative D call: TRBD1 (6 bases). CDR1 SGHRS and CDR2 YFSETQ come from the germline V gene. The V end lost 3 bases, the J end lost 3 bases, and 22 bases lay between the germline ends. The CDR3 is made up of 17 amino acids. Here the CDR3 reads CASSSRETGHLGYEQYF. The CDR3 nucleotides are TGCGCCAGCAGCTCCAGAGAGACAGGTCATCTTGGCTACGAGCAGTACTTC.

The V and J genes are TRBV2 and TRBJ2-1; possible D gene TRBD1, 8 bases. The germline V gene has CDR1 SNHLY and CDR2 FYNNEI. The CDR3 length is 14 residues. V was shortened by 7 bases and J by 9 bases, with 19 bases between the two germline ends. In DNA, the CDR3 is TGTGCCAGCATGGCTAGCGGACAGGGAGGTGAGCAGTTCTTC. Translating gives CASMASGQGGEQFF.

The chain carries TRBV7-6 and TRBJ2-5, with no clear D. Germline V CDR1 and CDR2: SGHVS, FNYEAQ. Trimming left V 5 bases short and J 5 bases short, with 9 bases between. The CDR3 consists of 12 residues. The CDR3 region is CASSPSVETQYF. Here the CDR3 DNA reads TGTGCCAGCAGCCCCTCCGTGGAGACCCAGTACTTC.

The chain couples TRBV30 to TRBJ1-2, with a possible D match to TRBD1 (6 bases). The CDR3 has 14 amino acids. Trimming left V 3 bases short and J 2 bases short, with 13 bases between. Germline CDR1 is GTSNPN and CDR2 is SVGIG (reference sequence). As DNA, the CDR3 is TGTGCCTGGAGGGGGGCAGGGCTGAACTATGGCTACACCTTC. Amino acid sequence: CAWRGAGLNYGYTF.

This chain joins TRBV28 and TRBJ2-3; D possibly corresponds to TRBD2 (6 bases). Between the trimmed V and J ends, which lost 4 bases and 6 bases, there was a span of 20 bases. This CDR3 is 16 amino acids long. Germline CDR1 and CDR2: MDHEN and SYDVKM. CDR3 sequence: CASSSPTGRGGDTQYF. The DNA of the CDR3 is TGTGCCAGCAGTTCTCCGACCGGGCGAGGAGGGGATACGCAGTATTTT.

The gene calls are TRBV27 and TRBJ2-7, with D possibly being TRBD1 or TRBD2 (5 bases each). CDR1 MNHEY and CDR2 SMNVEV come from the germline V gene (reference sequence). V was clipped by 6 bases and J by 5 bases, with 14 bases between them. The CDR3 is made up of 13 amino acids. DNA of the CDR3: TGTGCCAGCAGCGATGAGGGGCGGCACGAGCAGTACTTC. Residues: CASSDEGRHEQYF.

CDR3 nucleotides: TGCAGCGTTGAATCCCGGGGGGATGAAAAACTGTTTTTT. Translated, it gives CSVESRGDEKLFF. This chain uses TRBV29-1 with TRBJ1-4; tentatively, D is TRBD1 (5 bases). The germline gives CDR1 SQVTM, CDR2 ANQGSEA. Trimming left V 2 bases short and J 6 bases short, with 10 bases between. CDR3 length equals 13 residues.

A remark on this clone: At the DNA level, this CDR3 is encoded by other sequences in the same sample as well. The CDR3 bases are TGTGCCAGCAGCCTAGGACTAGCGGGGGGGTCAGATACGCAGTATTTT. Its protein is CASSLGLAGGSDTQYF. The V and J genes are TRBV7-3 and TRBJ2-3; 15 bases are a match to TRBD2. Germline assignment: CDR1 SGHTA and CDR2 FQGTGA. The trim removed 5 bases at V and 4 bases at J, leaving 4 bases unmatched. This CDR3 is 16 amino acids long.

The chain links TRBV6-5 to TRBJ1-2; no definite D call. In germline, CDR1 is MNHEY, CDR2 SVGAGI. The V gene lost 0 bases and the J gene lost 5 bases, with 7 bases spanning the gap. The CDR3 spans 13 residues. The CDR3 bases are TGTGCCAGCAGTTACTCTGGGAGGTATGGCTACACCTTC. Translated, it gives CASSYSGRYGYTF.

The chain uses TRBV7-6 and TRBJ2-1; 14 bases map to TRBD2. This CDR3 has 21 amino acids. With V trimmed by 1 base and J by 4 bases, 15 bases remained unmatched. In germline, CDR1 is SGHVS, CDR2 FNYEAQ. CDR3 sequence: CASSLVPPGTSGGPIYNEQFF. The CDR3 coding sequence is TGTGCCAGCAGCTTAGTCCCACCCGGGACTAGCGGGGGCCCGATTTACAATGAGCAGTTCTTC. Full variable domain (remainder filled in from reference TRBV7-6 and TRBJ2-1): GAGVSQSPRYKVTKRGQDVALRCDPISGHVSLYWYRQALGQGPEFLTYFNYEAQQDKSGLPNDRFSAERPEGSISTLTIQRTEQRDSAMYRCASSLVPPGTSGGPIYNEQFFGPGTRLTVL.

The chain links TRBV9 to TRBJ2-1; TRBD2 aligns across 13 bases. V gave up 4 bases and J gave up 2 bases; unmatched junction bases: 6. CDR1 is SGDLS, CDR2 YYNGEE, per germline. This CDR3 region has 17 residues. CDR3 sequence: CASSSGTSGVAYNEQFF. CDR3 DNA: TGTGCCAGCAGCTCCGGGACTAGCGGGGTGGCCTACAATGAGCAGTTCTTC.

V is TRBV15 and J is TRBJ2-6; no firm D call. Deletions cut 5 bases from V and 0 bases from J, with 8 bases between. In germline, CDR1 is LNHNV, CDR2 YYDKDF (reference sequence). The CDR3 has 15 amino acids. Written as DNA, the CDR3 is TGTGCCACCAGCTCCTCGATCTCTGGGGCCAACGTCCTGACTTTC. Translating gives CATSSSISGANVLTF.

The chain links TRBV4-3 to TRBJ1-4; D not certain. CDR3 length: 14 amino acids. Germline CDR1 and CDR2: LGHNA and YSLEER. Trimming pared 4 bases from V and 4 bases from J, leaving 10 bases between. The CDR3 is CASSRTGVNEKLFF. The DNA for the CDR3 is TGCGCCAGCAGCCGGACGGGAGTTAATGAAAAACTGTTTTTT.

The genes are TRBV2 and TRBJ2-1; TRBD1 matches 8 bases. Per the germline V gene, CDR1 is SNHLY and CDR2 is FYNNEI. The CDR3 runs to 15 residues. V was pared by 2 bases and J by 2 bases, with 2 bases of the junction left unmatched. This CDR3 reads CASSEQGAAYNEQFF. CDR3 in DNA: TGTGCCAGCAGTGAACAGGGGGCGGCCTACAATGAGCAGTTCTTC.

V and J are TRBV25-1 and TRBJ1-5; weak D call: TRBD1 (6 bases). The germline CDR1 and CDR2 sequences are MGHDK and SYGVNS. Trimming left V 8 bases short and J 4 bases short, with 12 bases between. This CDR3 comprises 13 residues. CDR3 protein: CASGGQHNQPQHF. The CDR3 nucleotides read TGTGCCAGCGGTGGACAGCATAATCAGCCCCAGCATTTT.

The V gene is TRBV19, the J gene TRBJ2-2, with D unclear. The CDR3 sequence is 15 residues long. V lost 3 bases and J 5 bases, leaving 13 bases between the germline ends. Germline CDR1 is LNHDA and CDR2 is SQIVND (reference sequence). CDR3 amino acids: CASSISHFSTGELFF. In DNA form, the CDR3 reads TGTGCCAGTAGTATTTCTCACTTTTCGACCGGGGAGCTGTTTTTT.

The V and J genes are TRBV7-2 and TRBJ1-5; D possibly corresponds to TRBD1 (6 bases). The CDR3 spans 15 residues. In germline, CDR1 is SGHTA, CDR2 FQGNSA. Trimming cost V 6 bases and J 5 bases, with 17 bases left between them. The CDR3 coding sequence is TGTGCCAGCAGGCTAGGGGGGGGCCCAGATCAGCCCCAGCATTTT. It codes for CASRLGGGPDQPQHF.

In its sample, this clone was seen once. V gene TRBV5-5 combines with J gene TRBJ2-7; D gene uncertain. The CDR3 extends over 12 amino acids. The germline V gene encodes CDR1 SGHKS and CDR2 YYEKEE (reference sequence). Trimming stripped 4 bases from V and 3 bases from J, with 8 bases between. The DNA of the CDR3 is TGTGCCAGCAGCCCTGGAATCTACGAGCAGTACTTC. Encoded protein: CASSPGIYEQYF.

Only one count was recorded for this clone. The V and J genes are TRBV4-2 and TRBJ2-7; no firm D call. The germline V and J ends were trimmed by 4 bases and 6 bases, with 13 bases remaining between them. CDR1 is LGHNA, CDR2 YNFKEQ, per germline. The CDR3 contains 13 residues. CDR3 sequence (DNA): TGTGCCAGCAGCCTTAGCCCCCAATCCGAGCAGTACTTC. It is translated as CASSLSPQSEQYF.

CDR3 amino acids: CASSPPGGSYNSPLHF. In DNA form, the CDR3 reads TGTGCCAGCAGCCCCCCGGGAGGCTCCTATAATTCACCCCTCCACTTT. V is TRBV4-2 and J is TRBJ1-6; D is ambiguous. V shed 4 bases and J shed 0 bases, with 10 bases lying between them. This CDR3 region has 16 residues. Germline lookup yields CDR1 LGHNA and CDR2 YNFKEQ.